This is a list of T cell receptor beta chains from one sample in a study of Tregs in tolerant kidney transplant recipients. Some clones are missing from TCRdb's copy, which holds only in-frame ones; the method was immunoSEQ multiplex PCR. The sample lists around 63,000 clones, 70% to 90% occurring once. Sequenced material: Tregs from blood, taken before the transplant. All receptors derive from a human donor who received a combined kidney and bone marrow transplant. CDR3s leave out the opening cysteine and the closing phenylalanine or tryptophan.

>TRBV5-1|TRBJ1-3
ASSQNGGSGNTIY
>TRBV5-1|TRBJ1-2
ASSLSRYRGTSVYGYT
>TRBV2|TRBJ2-5
ASSVGTSGGAETQY
>TRBV5-6|TRBJ2-2
ASSLVRGLIGELF
>TRBV6-5|TRBJ2-1
ASRTTSGRQF
>TRBV28|TRBJ2-5
ASSLLSGGAGETQY
>TRBV11-3|TRBJ2-1
ASSSGGSSYNEQF
>TRBV2|TRBJ2-1
ASRPGLAGGRYNEQF
>TRBV18|TRBJ1-1
ASSWGQGYMNTEAF
>TRBV5-1|TRBJ2-7
ASSGPTGVVGEQY
>TRBV11-2|TRBJ1-5
ASSPGGRSNQPQH
>TRBV5-5|TRBJ1-2
ASSLDIVYGYT
>TRBV28|TRBJ1-2
ASSSSGGYGYT
>TRBV18|TRBJ2-3
ASSNLRTGPTDTQY
>TRBV9|TRBJ1-4
ASSAGGGDREKLF
>TRBV11-2|TRBJ2-7
ASSPRRGPIYEQY
>TRBV6-5|TRBJ1-2
ASSEDRGLYGYT
>TRBV27|TRBJ1-1
ASSPWAPNRVTEAF
>TRBV18|TRBJ1-1
ASPPSQLNTEAF
>TRBV19|TRBJ1-6
ASRAPPVHNSPLH
>TRBV5-4|TRBJ2-3
ASSPSTDTQY
>TRBV2|TRBJ2-4
ATETGAGGIQY
>TRBV6-1|TRBJ1-1
ASSRGQDTEAF
>TRBV19|TRBJ1-2
ASSIYGTGGAGYGYT
>TRBV28|TRBJ2-3
ASSPLGAGESDTQY
>TRBV28|TRBJ2-7
ASSPRRGSPYEQY
>TRBV10-1|TRBJ2-3
ASSGPQLAGRTDTQY
>TRBV29-1|TRBJ2-1
SGAGTSGNNEQF
>TRBV5-6|TRBJ2-7
ASSLDRGAYEQY
>TRBV18|TRBJ1-1
ASSPPNVEAF